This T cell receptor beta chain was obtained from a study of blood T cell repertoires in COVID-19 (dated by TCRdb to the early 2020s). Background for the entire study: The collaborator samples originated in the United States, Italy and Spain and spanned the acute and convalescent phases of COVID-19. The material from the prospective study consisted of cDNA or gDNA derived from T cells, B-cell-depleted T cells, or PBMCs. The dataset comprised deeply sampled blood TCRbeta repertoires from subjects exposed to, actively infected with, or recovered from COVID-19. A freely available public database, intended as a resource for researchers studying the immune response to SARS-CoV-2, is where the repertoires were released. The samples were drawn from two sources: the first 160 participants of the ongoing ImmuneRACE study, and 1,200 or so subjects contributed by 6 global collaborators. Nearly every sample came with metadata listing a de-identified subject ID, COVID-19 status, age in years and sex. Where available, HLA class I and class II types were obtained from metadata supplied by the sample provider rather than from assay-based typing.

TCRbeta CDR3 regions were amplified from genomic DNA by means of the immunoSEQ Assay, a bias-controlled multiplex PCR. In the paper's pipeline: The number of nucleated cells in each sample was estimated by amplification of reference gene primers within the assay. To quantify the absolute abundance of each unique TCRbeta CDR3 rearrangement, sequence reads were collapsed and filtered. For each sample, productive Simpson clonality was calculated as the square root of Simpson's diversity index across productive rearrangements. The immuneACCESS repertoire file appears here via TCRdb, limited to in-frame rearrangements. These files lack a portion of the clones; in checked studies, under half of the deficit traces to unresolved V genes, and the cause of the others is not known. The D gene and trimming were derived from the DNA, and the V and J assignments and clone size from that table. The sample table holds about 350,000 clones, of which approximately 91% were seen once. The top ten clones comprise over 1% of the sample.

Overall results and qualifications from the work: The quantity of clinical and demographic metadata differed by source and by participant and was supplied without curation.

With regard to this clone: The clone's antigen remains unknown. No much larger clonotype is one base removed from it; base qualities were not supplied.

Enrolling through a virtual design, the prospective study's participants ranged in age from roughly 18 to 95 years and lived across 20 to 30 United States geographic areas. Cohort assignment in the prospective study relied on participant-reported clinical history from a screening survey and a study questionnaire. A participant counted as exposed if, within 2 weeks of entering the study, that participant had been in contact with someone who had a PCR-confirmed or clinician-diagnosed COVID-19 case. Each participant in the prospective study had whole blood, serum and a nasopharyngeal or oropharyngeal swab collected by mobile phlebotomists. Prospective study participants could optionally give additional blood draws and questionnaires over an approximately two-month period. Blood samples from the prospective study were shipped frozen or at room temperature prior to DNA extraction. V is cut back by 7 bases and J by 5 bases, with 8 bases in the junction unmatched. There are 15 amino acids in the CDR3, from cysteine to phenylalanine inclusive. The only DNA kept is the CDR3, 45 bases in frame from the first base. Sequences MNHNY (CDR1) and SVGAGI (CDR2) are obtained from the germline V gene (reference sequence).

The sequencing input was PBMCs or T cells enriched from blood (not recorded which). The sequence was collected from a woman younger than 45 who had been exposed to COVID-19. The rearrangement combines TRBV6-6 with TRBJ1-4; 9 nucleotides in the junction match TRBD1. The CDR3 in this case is CASTLQGAGNEKLFF. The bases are TGTGCCAGCACCCTACAGGGGGCGGGGAATGAAAAACTGTTTTTT.